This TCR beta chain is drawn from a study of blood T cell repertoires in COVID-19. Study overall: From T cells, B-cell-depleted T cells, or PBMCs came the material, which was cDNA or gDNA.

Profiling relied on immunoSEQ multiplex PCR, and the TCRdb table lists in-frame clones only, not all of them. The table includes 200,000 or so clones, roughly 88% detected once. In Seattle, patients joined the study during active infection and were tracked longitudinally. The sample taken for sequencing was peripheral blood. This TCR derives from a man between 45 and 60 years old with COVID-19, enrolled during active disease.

For the CDR3, the DNA is TGTGCCAGCAGTCGACACCCCATGGGGGGGCTCTCTGGAAACACCATATATTTT. This gives the protein CASSRHPMGGLSGNTIYF. The J gene is TRBJ1-3, the V gene TRBV6-7, with a weak D call TRBD1 (6 bases). TRBV6-7 is given ORF status, its function remaining uncertain. This CDR3 comprises 18 residues. Trimming stripped 5 bases from V and 0 bases from J, with 20 bases between.